What follows is one T cell receptor (beta chain) and its context. Its matching antigen is unknown. This record comes from a study of cytomegalovirus exposure and HLA in healthy donors. Overall study: There were about 85 million unique TCRs (from HLA-typed donors) in an early data release.

This CDR3 contains 17 residues. Per germline, CDR1 SEHNR and CDR2 FQNEAQ (reference sequence). The V gene end was trimmed by 0 bases and the J gene end by 7 bases; junction bases not matched to a gene: 10. 60 Vbeta and 13 Jbeta primers were used in PCR. Assay used: immunoSEQ multiplex PCR; TCRdb lists only in-frame clones, some missing. The data hold some 80,000 clones, with about 79% observed a single time. Findings and caveats of the study: When analyzed later, a missense DCLRE1C variant was found to be linked to TCR beta V- and J-gene trimming.

This chain joins TRBV7-9 and TRBJ2-1, with 9 positions matching TRBD1. The material sequenced was PBMCs. The TCR comes from a man aged 35 to 55 in good health and CMV-seronegative. The CDR3 sequence is CASSLAEGQGSSNEQFF. CDR3 nucleotides: TGTGCCAGCAGCTTAGCGGAGGGACAGGGTTCGAGTAATGAGCAGTTCTTC.